This TCR beta chain was recorded in a study of identical twins. J was trimmed by 4 bases and V by 0 bases; bases with no gene match: 19. The germline V gene encodes CDR1 DFQATT and CDR2 SNEGSKA (reference sequence). The CDR3 is made up of 20 amino acids. Using its own MiXCR run on the 5' RACE reads, TCRdb lists one record per CDR3 protein. The sample has about 900,000 distinct CDR3 sequences; around an eighth are singletons. In addition, the sample was reused for a study of yellow fever vaccine responses in identical twins.

The clonotype comes from a woman between 18 and 29 years old in good health. Sequencing used PBMCs. The V and J genes are TRBV20-1 and TRBJ2-7, with 12 bases fitting TRBD2. CDR3 in amino acids: CSARDRVMRASGRALYEQYF. The CDR3 DNA reads TGCAGTGCTAGAGATCGGGTGATGAGGGCTAGCGGGAGGGCATTATACGAGCAGTACTTC.